The text below deals with one TCR beta chain. This clone was seen only once. The antigen this receptor binds is unknown. Base qualities are not at hand, and no much larger clone is one base apart. Cut back by 3 bases and 0 bases, the V and J ends lie 10 bases apart. The CDR3 numbers 15 residues from cysteine through phenylalanine. Left in the record is the CDR3 DNA by itself, 45 bases read in frame from the first base. Via the germline V gene (reference sequence), CDR1 is SEHNR and CDR2 FQNEAQ. This specimen comes from a study of cytomegalovirus exposure and HLA in healthy donors (dated by TCRdb to 2016 to 2017). Some background on the complete study: In an earlier analysis of about 560 of the donors, 276 Gb of sequence data and 95 million to 130 million unique TCR beta sequences from about 179 million T cells were reported. An early release that covered 500 to 800 HLA-typed donors contained approximately 300 gigabases of sequencing data and about 84 million unique TCR sequences. Of the roughly 400 genotyped donors, over 65% fell in the genetic ancestry cluster associated with self-reported Caucasian donors. The study was designed to test whether signatures of past pathogen exposure could be identified by cataloging public T cell receptors. The study used immunosequencing to profile the T cell repertoires of under 700 subjects and linked those repertoires to cytomegalovirus serostatus. Along with the roughly 670-subject first cohort, a separate validation cohort of approximately 110 different subjects was used. To predict cytomegalovirus infection status, the study combined high-throughput TCR immunosequencing, statistical association of individual TCRs with disease status, and machine learning. A later analysis re-examined previously published TCR beta repertoires from around 670 donors and added high-resolution HLA genotyping to investigate patterns of TCR occurrence. Rather than drawing on any new phenotypic data, the later analysis identified candidate immune exposures from TCR beta sequences and the way those sequences occurred across donors. An earlier analysis of 587 of the donors used high-throughput TCR beta sequencing to judge whether each TCR beta V gene segment behaved as functional or pseudogenic. Donor age, sex, ethnicity and CMV serostatus were collected together with the repertoire data. A later genetic analysis used genome-wide SNP genotypes for about three fifths of the 666 donors, treating that subset as a discovery cohort. All discovery cohort repertoires had been generated on a single sequencing platform. Both class I and class II loci were covered by HLA typing, at four-digit resolution. The number of typed donors differed by locus: roughly 620-630 for A, B, C, DRB1 and DQB1; approximately 520 for DQA1; roughly 600 for DPA1; and around 490 for DPB1. Four or five DR-DQ haplotypes were handled as single units for association and clustering because linkage in the cohort was strong. On average, around 200,000 unique TCR beta nucleotide sequences were sequenced per donor among a few hundred genotyped donors of the cohort, with 15% to 20% of those sequences being non-productive. The investigation overall reported the following: Several of the top co-occurrence clusters appeared to be linked to parvovirus B19, influenza, CMV and Epstein-Barr virus, according to a later analysis. Three of the identified cytomegalovirus-associated TCR beta chains were confirmed in vitro to be specific for cytomegalovirus antigens. In a later analysis, HLA-associated TCR beta chains showed more clonal expansion and lower generation probabilities than non-associated chains that were equally common. A later genetic analysis reported fewer N-insertions in productive TCRs among donors in an Asian-associated ancestry cluster than the roughly 620-donor mean. A later genetic analysis associated a missense DCLRE1C variant with V-gene and J-gene trimming of TCR beta chains, and an independent cohort replicated the association. A further reported finding was that TCR beta sequences accurately predicted the HLA-A and HLA-B alleles for most subjects in the first cohort. Assigning TCR associations to individual alleles was difficult when HLA alleles, especially DR and DQ, strongly co-occurred. The authors suggested that the approach could potentially be extended to other disease states and immunological phenotypes. The study listed 150 to 200 TCR beta chains as associated with cytomegalovirus. Because some donors lacked HLA typing at each locus, the association tests relied only on the typed subset. A group of highly shared sequence variants was considered likely to be a technical artifact of the sequencing pipeline. Because the 87-base-pair reads could not distinguish some IMGT-functional V segments, including TRBV6-2 and TRBV6-3, those segments were excluded. While some public TCRs were present in many individuals, most TCR sequences turned up only very rarely across donors. The classifier was reported to diagnose cytomegalovirus status with high specificity and sensitivity in both the original and validation cohorts. In an earlier analysis of approximately 590 of the donors, most TCR beta V segments appeared in productive rearrangements about 87% or about 30% of the time, broadly matching IMGT annotations. The cohort was sequenced for TCR beta chains only, and without alpha or paired-chain data the features that could be detected were limited. According to a later analysis, most CMV-associated TCR beta chains appeared to be HLA-restricted, and the HLA associations seemed to be driven largely by CMV exposure. Specific HLA alleles were associated with around 18,000 TCR beta sequences at a false discovery rate of 0.05 in a later analysis. In a later analysis, TCR association rates were found to vary across HLA loci, with the most associated TCRs seen for DRB1 alleles and the fewest for HLA-C alleles. CMV serostatus was the only immune exposure information available for the cohort. The presence/absence analyses assumed that sequencing depth was roughly uniform across donors, and that assumption may not be true. The earlier analysis of 587 of the donors excluded fewer than 20 rarely observed V segments, including chromosome 9 orphons, because counts were too low. Correlated functional status among segregating V segments might be attributable to linkage disequilibrium, but an unknown experimental factor could not be ruled out.

The receptor library was made with the immunoSEQ multiplex PCR assay. For the multiplex PCR, a mixture combining 60 forward primers for TCR Vbeta segments and 13 reverse primers for TCR Jbeta segments was used. A multiplex PCR assay on genomic DNA amplified the CDR3 region of rearranged TCR beta genes. On the Illumina HiSeq System, the amplified TCR beta libraries were sequenced as 87-base-pair reads. In the source study's methods: A later analysis counted tens of millions of unique TCR beta chains across the approximately 700 repertoires, and 10 million to 11 million of these chains were shared by at least two donors. Raw reads were error-corrected and collapsed into unique sequences by a nearest-neighbor algorithm in which closely related sequences were merged to remove PCR and sequencing errors. Alignment of CDR3 sequences to IMGT reference sequences was used to assign V, D and J gene segments. For a sequence to be retained, a match of at least six nucleotides to both a V gene segment and a J gene segment was required. Rearrangements were classified as productive when the CDR3 lacked stop codons and remained in frame with V and J, and all other rearrangements were classified as non-productive. Following IMGT convention, CDR3 was defined as the stretch from the second conserved V-encoded cysteine to the conserved J-encoded phenylalanine. The earlier analysis of 550 to 650 of the donors excluded any sequence lacking an unambiguous match to a single V gene segment. An earlier analysis of fewer than 750 of the donors called V segments functional above 56.7% productive rearrangements and segregating when the between-donor standard deviation exceeded 5%. A statistical classification framework was built for diagnosing cytomegalovirus status from the catalog of TCR beta chain sequences. A later analysis assigned V and J genes by comparing TCR nucleotide sequences with IMGT/GENE-DB human TR gene sequences. In a later analysis, CDR3 sequences and most-parsimonious VDJ recombination scenarios were assigned using the TCRdist pipeline. A later analysis defined each TCR beta chain by its CDR3 amino acid sequence plus V-gene family, and excluded reads lacking a unique V-gene family. As a way to deal with suspected cross-contamination and a sequencing artifact, a later analysis dropped nearly 600 nucleotide sequences that were highly shared and had low generation probability. In a later analysis, a clonal expansion index was calculated for each public chain from normalized within-repertoire ranks of inferred template counts. A later analysis computed generation probabilities with a VDJ recombination model fitted to out-of-frame rearrangements, and checked the results against IGoR. Hypergeometric tests were used in a later analysis to score TCR-TCR, TCR-HLA and TCR-CMV co-occurrence, with a repertoire-size bias correction applied to the TCR pairs. False discovery rates were estimated in a later analysis by permuting HLA or CMV assignments 20 times. In a later analysis, co-occurring TCRs were grouped with DBSCAN, and TCRdist sequence similarity was added when clustering was performed within HLA-allele-positive subsets. For co-occurrence clustering, repertoires with fewer than 30,000 or more than 120,000 public chains were excluded, along with roughly 5 repertoires with anomalous nucleotide sharing. Here the immuneACCESS table is served through TCRdb, limited to in-frame sequences with V and J called. Missing clones are a known gap in these copies; in checked studies unresolved V genes cover under half, and the rest lacks a known reason. The V and J calls and the clone size are those of that table, but D and trimming were determined from the DNA. The sample includes 200,000 to 250,000 clones, with more than 60% observed a single time. Around 15% of the sample belongs to the ten largest clones.

The cohort was made up of 500 to 850 healthy bone marrow donors. At the time of sampling, every cohort member was nominally healthy, though immune exposures that went unrecorded were likely present. The donor tested CMV seronegative and was one of the 352 seronegative cohort members. A peripheral blood sample was collected from each donor, and TCR beta sequencing was performed on peripheral blood mononuclear cells. Genomic DNA extraction from the blood cell samples was performed with the Qiagen DNeasy Blood Extraction Kit. Sequencing used PBMCs. Here the chain combines TRBV7-9 and TRBJ2-3; no confident D gene assignment can be made. The origin of this receptor is a man between 40 and 49 years old in good health and CMV-seronegative. CDR3 reads: CASSFRSSSTDTQYF. The sequence in DNA is TGTGCCAGCAGCTTCCGGAGTTCTAGCACAGATACGCAGTATTTT.